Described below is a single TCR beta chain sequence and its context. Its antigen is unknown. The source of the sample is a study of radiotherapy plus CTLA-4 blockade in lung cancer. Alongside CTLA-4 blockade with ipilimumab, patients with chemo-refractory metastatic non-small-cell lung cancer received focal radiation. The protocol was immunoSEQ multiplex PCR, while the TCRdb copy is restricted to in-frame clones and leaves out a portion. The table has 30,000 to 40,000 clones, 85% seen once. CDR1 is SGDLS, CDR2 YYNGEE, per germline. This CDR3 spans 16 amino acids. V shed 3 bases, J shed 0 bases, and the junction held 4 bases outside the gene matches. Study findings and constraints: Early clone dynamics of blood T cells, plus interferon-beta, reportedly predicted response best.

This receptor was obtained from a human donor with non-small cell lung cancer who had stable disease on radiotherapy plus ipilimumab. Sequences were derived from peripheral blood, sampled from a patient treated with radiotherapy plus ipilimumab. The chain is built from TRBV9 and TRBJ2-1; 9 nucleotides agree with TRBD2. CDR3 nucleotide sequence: TGTGCCAGCAGCGGCGCTAGCGGGGACTCCTACAATGAGCAGTTCTTC. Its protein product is CASSGASGDSYNEQFF.